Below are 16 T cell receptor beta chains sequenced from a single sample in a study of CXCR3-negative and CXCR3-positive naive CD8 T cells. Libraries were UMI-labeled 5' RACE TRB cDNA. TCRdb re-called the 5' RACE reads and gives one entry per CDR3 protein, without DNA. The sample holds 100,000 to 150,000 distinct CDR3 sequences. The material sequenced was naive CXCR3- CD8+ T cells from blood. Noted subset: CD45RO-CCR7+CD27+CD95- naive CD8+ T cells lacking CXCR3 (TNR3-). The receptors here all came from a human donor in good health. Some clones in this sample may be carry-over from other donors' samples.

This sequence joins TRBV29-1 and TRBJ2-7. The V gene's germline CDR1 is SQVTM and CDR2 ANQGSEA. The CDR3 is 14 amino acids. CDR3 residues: CSVEGVTESSGQYF.

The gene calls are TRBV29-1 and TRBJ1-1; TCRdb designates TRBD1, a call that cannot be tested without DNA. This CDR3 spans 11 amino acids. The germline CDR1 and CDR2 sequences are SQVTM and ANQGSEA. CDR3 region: CSVKDAGAAFF. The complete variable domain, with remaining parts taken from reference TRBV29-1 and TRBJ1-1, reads SAVISQKPSRDICQRGTSLTIQCQVDSQVTMMFWYRQQPGQSLTLIATANQGSEATYESGFVIDKFPISRPNLTFSTLTVSNMSPEDSSIYLCSVKDAGAAFFGQGTRLTVV.

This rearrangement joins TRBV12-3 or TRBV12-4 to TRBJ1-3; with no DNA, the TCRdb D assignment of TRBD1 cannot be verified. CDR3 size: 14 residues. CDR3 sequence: CASTYGGSGNTIYF.

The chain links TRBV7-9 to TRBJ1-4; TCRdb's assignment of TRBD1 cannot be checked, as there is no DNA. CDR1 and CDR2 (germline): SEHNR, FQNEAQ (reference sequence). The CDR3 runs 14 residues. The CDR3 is CASSPTQGPEKLFF.

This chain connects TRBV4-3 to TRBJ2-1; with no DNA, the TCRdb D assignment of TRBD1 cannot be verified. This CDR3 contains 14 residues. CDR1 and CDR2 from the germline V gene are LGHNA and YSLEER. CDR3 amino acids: CASSQDQGVNEQFF.

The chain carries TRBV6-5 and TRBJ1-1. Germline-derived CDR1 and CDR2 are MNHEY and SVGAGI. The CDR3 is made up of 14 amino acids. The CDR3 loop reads CASSYSRAAPEAFF.

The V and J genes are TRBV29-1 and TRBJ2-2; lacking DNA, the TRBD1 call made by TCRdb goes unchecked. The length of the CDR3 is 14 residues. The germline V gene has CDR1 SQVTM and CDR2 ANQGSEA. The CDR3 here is CSAELGQNTGELFF.

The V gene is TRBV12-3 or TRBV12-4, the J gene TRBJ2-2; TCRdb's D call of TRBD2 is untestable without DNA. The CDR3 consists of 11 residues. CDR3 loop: CATTRGPELFF.

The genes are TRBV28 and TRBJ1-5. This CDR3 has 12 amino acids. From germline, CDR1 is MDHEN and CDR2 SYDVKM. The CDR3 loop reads CASSLENQPQHF.

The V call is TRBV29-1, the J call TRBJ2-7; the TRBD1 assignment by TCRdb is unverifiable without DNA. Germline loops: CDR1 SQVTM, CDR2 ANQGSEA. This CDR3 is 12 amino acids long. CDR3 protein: CSVVTGSFEQYF.

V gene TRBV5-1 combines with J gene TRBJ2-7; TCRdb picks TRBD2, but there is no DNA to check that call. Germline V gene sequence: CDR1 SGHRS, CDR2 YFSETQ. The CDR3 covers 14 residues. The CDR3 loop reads CASRILGEAHEQYF.

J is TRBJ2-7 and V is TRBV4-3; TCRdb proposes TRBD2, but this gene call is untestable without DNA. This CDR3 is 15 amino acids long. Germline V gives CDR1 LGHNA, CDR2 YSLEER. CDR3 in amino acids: CASSQGSGGGYEQYF.

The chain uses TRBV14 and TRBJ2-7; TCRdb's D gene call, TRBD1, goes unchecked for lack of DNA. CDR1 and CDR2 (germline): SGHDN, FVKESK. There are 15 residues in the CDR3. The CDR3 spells CDSSQWDLRAYEQYF. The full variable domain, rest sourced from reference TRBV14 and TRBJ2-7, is EAGVTQFPSHSVIEKGQTVTLRCDPISGHDNLYWYRRVMGKEIKFLLHFVKESKQDESGMPNNRFLAERTGGTYSTLKVQPAELEDSGVYFCDSSQWDLRAYEQYFGPGTRLTVT.

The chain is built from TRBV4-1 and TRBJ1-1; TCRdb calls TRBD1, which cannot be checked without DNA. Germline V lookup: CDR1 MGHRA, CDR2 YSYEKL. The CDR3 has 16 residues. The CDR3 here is CASSQSPMDRYTEAFF.

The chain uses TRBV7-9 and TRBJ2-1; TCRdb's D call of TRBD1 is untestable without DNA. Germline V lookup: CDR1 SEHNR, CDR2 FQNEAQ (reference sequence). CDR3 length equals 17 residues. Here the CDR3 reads CASSSNRGSGPYNEQFF.

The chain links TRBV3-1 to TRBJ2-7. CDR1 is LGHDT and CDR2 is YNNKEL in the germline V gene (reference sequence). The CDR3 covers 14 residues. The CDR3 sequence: CASSQEVQTYEQYF.